The present T cell receptor (beta chain) was sequenced within a study of persistence of HIV-infected CD4 T cells. Study-level information: CD4+ T cells responding to CMV or HIV-1 Gag were isolated. Two participants gave one leukapheresis sample; others gave up to about 180 mL blood repeatedly.

Remarks on this clone: The target antigen is unknown.

Cells were stimulated with CMV-infected fibroblast lysates at approximately 10 ug/mL. Memory cells lacking CD40L and CD69 with high CD45RO were sorted. For around 19 hours, CD8-depleted PBMCs received anti-CD28/CD49d costimulation, a CD40-blocking antibody and enfuvirtide. CDR1 and CDR2 from the germline V gene are WSHSY and SAAADI. This CDR3 has 14 residues. V dropped 6 bases and J dropped 7; count of bases not matched to a gene: 8. The immunoSEQ assay was version 4, run in survey mode. TCRdb's copy holds only in-frame clones and misses some; the assay was immunoSEQ multiplex PCR. Counted here are 50,000 or so clones, around 75% occurring once; the ten biggest clones make up around 3%.

V usage is TRBV10-2 and J usage is TRBJ1-4, with 7 bases fitting TRBD1. Sequences were derived from CD4+ T cells sorted from PBMCs after roughly 17-hour stimulation, sampled from a patient who received antiretroviral therapy. The source of this sequence is an adult man with HIV who was CMV-seropositive. The CDR3 is CASSLTGRGEKLFF. For the CDR3, the DNA is TGCGCCAGCAGCCTGACAGGGCGGGGTGAAAAACTGTTTTTT.